This T cell receptor beta chain was sequenced during a study of control samples from healthy donors and cancer patients. Profiling relied on immunoSEQ multiplex PCR, and the TCRdb table lists in-frame clones only, not all of them. Of about 220,000 clones listed, 85% to 95% were seen once; the top ten hold about 1.6%. The CDR3 is made up of 14 amino acids. The V gene lost 7 bases and the J gene lost 1 base, with 14 bases spanning the gap. CDR1 and CDR2 from the germline V gene are SQVTM and ANQGSEA. The clonotype was recovered from a man aged 50-59 years in good health. The sequenced sample consisted of blood. The genes are TRBV29-1 and TRBJ1-5; D ambiguous. CDR3 sequence: CSALTGYSNQPQHF. CDR3 in DNA: TGCAGCGCCCTCACGGGATACAGCAATCAGCCCCAGCATTTT.